The clone carrying this T cell receptor (beta chain) was counted at least ten times. The antigen is not known. The data are from a study of T cells in Graves' hyperthyroidism and ophthalmopathy. V lost 1 base, J lost 9 bases, and 4 bases stayed unmatched. Germline V gene sequence: CDR1 LGHDT, CDR2 YNNKEL (reference sequence). The CDR3 runs 13 residues. Study results and caveats: Onset of ophthalmopathy came a median around 6.5 months after the model predicted it.

RNA transcripts served as the template for amplifying TCR beta CDR3 regions. Carried out on the TCR CDR3, a first-round RT-PCR used the HTBI primer set. TCRdb used MiXCR to reprocess the multiplex PCR reads, holding one entry per CDR3 protein. Among approximately 600,000 distinct CDR3 sequences listed, about a sixth were seen once. A lack of ophthalmopathy progression within 18 months defined stable Graves' hyperthyroidism. Uncontrolled infection, other autoimmune disease, pregnancy or lactation excluded patients. This clonotype originated in a woman aged 25 to 45 with Graves' hyperthyroidism. The V and J genes are TRBV3-1 and TRBJ2-3; 7 positions match TRBD2. The sample comprised blood. The CDR3 nucleotides are TGTGCCAGCAGCCAAGCAGTGACTAGCACGCAGTATTTT. Its protein is CASSQAVTSTQYF.